The clone carrying this T cell receptor (beta chain) is a singleton in its sample. This sample was included in a study of technical replicates of blood from several donors. Trimming pared 0 bases from V and 7 bases from J, leaving 18 bases between. The CDR3 runs to 16 residues. Germline CDR1 and CDR2: MNHEY and SVGAGI. Profiled with immunoSEQ multiplex PCR; TCRdb holds only in-frame clones, not every one. The repertoire includes approximately 70,000 clones, around 95% of them detected once, and about 0.22% sits in the top ten. Sequencing was carried out using T cells isolated from PBMCs. The V and J genes are TRBV6-5 and TRBJ2-5; D might be TRBD1 (5 bases). This clonotype originated in a human donor in good health. CDR3 bases: TGTGCCAGCAGTTACTCAGGACATGCAGCGCCCGGGACCCAGTACTTC. This gives the protein CASSYSGHAAPGTQYF.